The 27 T cell receptor beta chains listed next were all sequenced from one sample in a study of blood T cells in healthy people across ages. A second PCR, run for roughly 7 to 12 cycles, used a sample-barcoded 5' primer plus a J-beta primer mix. MiXCR, run by TCRdb on the 5' RACE reads, gives a single entry per CDR3 protein. The sample records around 1.5 million distinct CDR3 sequences, approximately 59% being singletons. The sequenced sample was blood. The receptors derive from a man younger than 30 in good health.

The gene calls are TRBV4-1 and TRBJ2-4; no clear D gene. The J call is uncertain, as TRBJ2-7 better fits the DNA end. There are 16 residues in the CDR3. Germline loops: CDR1 MGHRA, CDR2 YSYEKL. Here the CDR3 DNA reads TGCGCCAGCAGCCTGGGCCCTCAGCCGAGCCCCTCCGAGCAGTACTTC. Protein: CASSLGPQPSPSEQYF.

The chain combines TRBV27 with TRBJ1-4, with 7 bases lining up with TRBD1. The CDR3 is 17 residues long. Trimming removed 4 bases from V and 2 bases from J; junction bases left unmatched: 10. Germline CDR1 reads MNHEY; CDR2 reads SMNVEV (reference sequence). The CDR3 loop reads CASSSRQGWITNEKLFF. CDR3 DNA sequence: TGTGCCAGCAGTTCCCGACAGGGATGGATTACTAATGAAAAACTGTTTTTT.

The table lists this clonotype with a few counts. The V call is TRBV6-1, the J call TRBJ2-1, with TRBD2 identical over 10 bases. Germline assignment: CDR1 MNHNS and CDR2 SASEGT. The CDR3 consists of 14 residues. V lost 5 bases to trimming and J lost 8 bases; unmatched junction nucleotides: 6. The CDR3 sequence is CASSWASGSDEQFF. The DNA for the CDR3 is TGTGCCAGCAGTTGGGCTAGCGGGAGTGATGAGCAGTTCTTC.

The chain couples TRBV6-7 to TRBJ2-3; weak D call: TRBD2 (6 bases). TRBV6-7 is labeled an ORF, and its function is uncertain. Trimming stripped 10 bases from V and 2 bases from J, with 13 bases between. The CDR3 length is 13 residues. CDR3 sequence reads: CAISGGNTDTQYF. DNA for the CDR3: TGTGCCATCTCCGGGGGAAACACAGATACGCAGTATTTT.

The chain couples TRBV4-1 to TRBJ2-5, with 8 bases lining up with TRBD1. The CDR3 extends over 17 amino acids. Germline trimming cut 3 bases from V and 5 bases from J; bases unmatched to any gene: 14. Germline CDR1 and CDR2: MGHRA and YSYEKL. Here the CDR3 reads CASSHLSRGRRGETQYF. CDR3 DNA sequence: TGCGCCAGCAGCCATTTATCCAGGGGGCGCCGGGGGGAGACCCAGTACTTC.

This chain links TRBV5-1 with TRBJ2-4; tentatively, D is TRBD1 (5 bases). The CDR3 contains 13 residues. V shed 4 bases and J shed 6 bases, with 11 bases lying between them. Germline CDR1 and CDR2: SGHRS and YFSETQ. CDR3: CASSTLQGNIQYF. In DNA, the CDR3 is TGCGCCAGCAGCACCCTCCAGGGAAACATTCAGTACTTC.

This clonotype was seen a few times. V is TRBV4-1 and J is TRBJ2-7; 8 nucleotides agree with TRBD1. V was clipped by 1 base and J by 3 bases; unmatched bases: 2. The CDR3 is 14 amino acids. Per germline, CDR1 MGHRA and CDR2 YSYEKL. CDR3 bases: TGCGCCAGCAGCCAAGCAACAGGGGGCTACGAGCAGTACTTC. Translating it yields CASSQATGGYEQYF.

The V gene is TRBV15, the J gene TRBJ2-5; 9 bases match TRBD2. Per the germline V gene, CDR1 is LNHNV and CDR2 is YYDKDF (reference sequence). V dropped 4 bases and J dropped 2; count of bases not matched to a gene: 5. There are 15 residues in the CDR3. In DNA, the CDR3 is TGTGCCACCAGCATTGGGACTAGCAGACAAGAGACCCAGTACTTC. Translating gives CATSIGTSRQETQYF.

This clonotype has more than one count but fewer than ten. V gene TRBV29-1 combines with J gene TRBJ2-2; D gene ambiguous. The CDR3 runs to 13 residues. V was trimmed by 1 base and J by 0 bases, leaving 3 bases between them. Per the germline V gene, CDR1 is SQVTM and CDR2 is ANQGSEA. Here the CDR3 reads CSVEATNTGELFF. The CDR3 DNA follows: TGCAGCGTTGAAGCGACGAACACCGGGGAGCTGTTTTTT.

V and J are TRBV6-1 and TRBJ1-4; D perhaps matches TRBD1 (5 bases). This CDR3 contains 14 residues. Trimming shortened V by 9 bases and J by 5 bases, and 16 bases separated the two germline ends. The germline gives CDR1 MNHNS, CDR2 SASEGT. The CDR3 sequence is CASSWGGRNEKLFF. The CDR3 DNA reads as TGTGCCAGTTCGTGGGGCGGGAGGAATGAAAAACTGTTTTTT.

As concerns this clonotype: An end of the junction does not agree with germline; a read error may underlie this. V gene TRBV3-1 combines with J gene TRBJ2-6, with TRBD1 matching 8 bases. Germline loops: CDR1 LGHDT, CDR2 YNNKEL (reference sequence). The CDR3 runs to 19 residues. Here the CDR3 DNA reads TGTGCCAGCAGCCCCCAGGGGGCCAGATCTAGCTCTGGGGTCAACGTCCTGACTTTC. Translating it yields CASSPQGARSSSGVNVLTF. Full variable domain (rest looked up from reference TRBV3-1 and TRBJ2-6): DTAVSQTPKYLVTQMGNDKSIKCEQNLGHDTMYWYKQDSKKFLKIMFSYNNKELIINETVPNRFSPKSPDKAHLNLHINSLELGDSAVYFCASSPQGARSSSGVNVLTFGAGSRLTVL.

This clonotype has only a few counts. The chain has TRBV4-3 and TRBJ2-5; either TRBD1 or TRBD2 may supply D (6 bases each). V was shortened by 0 bases and J by 5 bases, with 16 bases between the two germline ends. Germline V lookup: CDR1 LGHNA, CDR2 YSLEER. The CDR3 covers 16 residues. CDR3 residues: CASSQEVWGAGETQYF. The DNA of the CDR3 is TGCGCCAGCAGCCAAGAAGTTTGGGGGGCAGGGGAGACCCAGTACTTC.

The rearrangement uses TRBV6-2 or TRBV6-3 and TRBJ2-7; perhaps TRBD2 as D (8 bases). The V and J ends lost 5 bases and 1 base respectively, with 15 bases between them. Germline V lookup: CDR1 MNHEY, CDR2 SVGEGT. The CDR3 covers 15 residues. The CDR3 coding sequence is TGTGCCAGCAGTCGGGAGGGACAGTTATCCTACGAGCAGTACTTC. Its translation: CASSREGQLSYEQYF.

The chain employs TRBV4-3 and TRBJ1-1; TRBD1 aligns across 9 bases. From germline, CDR1 is LGHNA and CDR2 YSLEER. CDR3 size: 16 residues. V was pared by 0 bases and J by 6 bases, with 8 bases of the junction left unmatched. CDR3 DNA: TGCGCCAGCAGCCAAGATAGGGCGACAGGGGGGGCTGAAGCTTTCTTT. Encoded protein: CASSQDRATGGAEAFF.

The CDR3 reads CASTHSGRDNYGYTF. CDR3 nucleotide sequence: TGTGCCAGCACCCACTCCGGGAGAGACAACTATGGCTACACCTTC. This sequence joins TRBV6-5 and TRBJ1-2; D not resolved. The germline gives CDR1 MNHEY, CDR2 SVGAGI. The CDR3 consists of 15 residues. Deletions cut 7 bases from V and 2 bases from J, with 17 bases between.

The CDR3 region is CASSFHRQGVNEQFF. DNA of the CDR3: TGTGCCAGCAGTTTCCACCGACAGGGAGTGAATGAGCAGTTCTTC. The chain links TRBV6-5 to TRBJ2-1; 7 positions agree with TRBD1. The germline V gene encodes CDR1 MNHEY and CDR2 SVGAGI. The CDR3 is made up of 15 amino acids. J was trimmed by 7 bases and V by 4 bases; bases with no gene match: 10.

The V and J genes are TRBV11-2 and TRBJ2-4, with D tentatively TRBD1 (8 bases). The CDR3 has 16 residues. From germline, CDR1 is SGHAT and CDR2 FQNNGV. The ends were cut back, 5 bases at V and 3 bases at J, with 17 bases in the middle. The CDR3 bases are TGTGCCAGCAGCCATTGGGACAGGACTAGCAAAAACATTCAGTACTTC. Its protein product is CASSHWDRTSKNIQYF.

This clonotype was detected a few times. This chain links TRBV4-1 with TRBJ1-2; weak D call: TRBD1 (6 bases). V lost 0 bases, J lost 2 bases, and 10 bases lay in between. This CDR3 spans 15 amino acids. From germline, CDR1 is MGHRA and CDR2 YSYEKL. CDR3 DNA: TGCGCCAGCAGCCAAGATGGGGGGCCAAACTATGGCTACACCTTC. It is translated as CASSQDGGPNYGYTF.

The J gene is TRBJ2-7, the V gene TRBV27; D gene uncertain. The germline gives CDR1 MNHEY, CDR2 SMNVEV (reference sequence). The CDR3 is made up of 16 amino acids. The V end lost 2 bases, the J end lost 5 bases, and 19 bases lay between the germline ends. The CDR3 DNA is TGTGCCAGCAGTTTAATCATGCCAATAGAGCTCGACGAGCAGTACTTC. It codes for CASSLIMPIELDEQYF.

The chain combines TRBV7-9 with TRBJ2-7, with D maybe TRBD2 (6 bases). Per the germline V gene, CDR1 is SEHNR and CDR2 is FQNEAQ (reference sequence). CDR3 length equals 15 residues. Trimming removed 2 bases at V and 5 bases at J, with 16 bases between. The CDR3 here is CASSLSGPVGHEQYF. CDR3 coding DNA: TGTGCCAGCAGCTTAAGCGGGCCCGTAGGCCACGAGCAGTACTTC.

This clonotype came up a few times. The J gene is TRBJ2-7, the V gene TRBV9; 8 positions match TRBD1. CDR1 is SGDLS and CDR2 is YYNGEE in the germline V gene. The length of the CDR3 is 15 residues. The V gene end was trimmed by 4 bases and the J gene end by 4 bases; junction bases not matched to a gene: 10. CDR3 DNA sequence: TGTGCCAGCAGCCAGGGGGCCAGCAATTATTACGAGCAGTACTTC. It translates to CASSQGASNYYEQYF.

This clonotype was counted a few times. This chain joins TRBV4-1 and TRBJ1-2, with TRBD1 as a possible D gene (6 bases). The germline CDR1 and CDR2 sequences are MGHRA and YSYEKL. Trimming pared 0 bases from V and 4 bases from J, leaving 12 bases between. This CDR3 has 15 residues. CDR3 DNA: TGCGCCAGCAGCCAAGAGGGGAGGGGGAGCTATGGCTACACCTTC. This encodes CASSQEGRGSYGYTF.

Concerning this clonotype: The conserved closing phenylalanine or tryptophan is absent in this CDR3, likely reflecting a read error. The V and J genes are TRBV20-1 and TRBJ1-6; D perhaps matches TRBD1 (6 bases). The CDR3 runs to 14 residues. The V end lost 0 bases, the J end lost 9 bases, and 12 bases lay between the germline ends. Germline V gene data show CDR1 as DFQATT and CDR2 as SNEGSKA (reference sequence). CDR3 residues: CSARDNREASPLHL. DNA of the CDR3: TGCAGTGCTAGAGACAACAGGGAGGCTTCACCCCTCCACCTT.

The J gene is TRBJ2-7, the V gene TRBV12-3 or TRBV12-4; possible D gene TRBD2, 6 bases. Trimming stripped 0 bases from V and 4 bases from J, with 13 bases between. The CDR3 contains 15 residues. The CDR3 loop is CASSLANSGGYEQYF. DNA for the CDR3: TGTGCCAGCAGTTTAGCCAATAGCGGTGGGTACGAGCAGTACTTC.

The chain carries TRBV29-1 and TRBJ2-1; 8 nucleotides align to TRBD1. The length of the CDR3 is 14 residues. Germline V gene lookup returns CDR1 SQVTM and CDR2 ANQGSEA. With V trimmed by 5 bases and J by 1 base, 4 bases remained unmatched. Here the CDR3 reads CSVTDRASYNEQFF. The CDR3, as DNA: TGCAGCGTTACGGACAGGGCTTCCTACAATGAGCAGTTCTTC.

This clonotype was counted a single time. One end of the junction varies from germline; a read error may be responsible. The V gene is TRBV4-3, the J gene TRBJ2-5; 8 nucleotides line up with TRBD1. This CDR3 has 16 amino acids. CDR1 is LGHNA and CDR2 is YSLEER in the germline V gene. As DNA, the CDR3 is TGCGCCAGTAGCCAAGCATGGTCAGGGGGCTTGGAGACCCAGTACTTC. Protein sequence: CASSQAWSGGLETQYF.

This rearrangement joins TRBV2 to TRBJ2-5; D is unclear. Trimming removed 6 bases from V and 0 bases from J, with 5 bases in between. CDR1 and CDR2 (germline): SNHLY, FYNNEI. The CDR3 totals 12 residues. The CDR3 reads CASRQYQETQYF. The CDR3 coding sequence is TGTGCCAGCAGACAGTACCAAGAGACCCAGTACTTC. The whole variable domain, remainder taken from reference TRBV2 and TRBJ2-5, is EPEVTQTPSHQVTQMGQEVILRCVPISNHLYFYWYRQILGQKVEFLVSFYNNEISEKSEIFDDQFSVERPDGSNFTLKIRSTKLEDSAMYFCASRQYQETQYFGPGTRLLVL.